The clone carrying this T cell receptor beta chain was seen ten or more times. The ends were cut back, 3 bases at V and 1 base at J, with 13 bases in the middle. Germline V lookup: CDR1 SGHDT, CDR2 YYEEEE. This CDR3 is 15 amino acids long. Time point of the sample: pre-sensitization, week 0. Documented treatment: therapeutic diphenylcyclopropenone sensitization with weekly scalp DPC. Staff drew blood before applying each patch test. The entry originates in a study of human T cells and chemical hapten exposure. Turning to the study itself: 0.01% DPC was applied to the upper back in patch tests, which were read at 6 days. Alopecia universalis, totalis or areata was present in patients who were mostly female.

TCRdb recomputed calls from the RACE reads with MiXCR, one row per CDR3 protein. The sample has approximately 370,000 distinct CDR3 sequences, over 5% seen once. The gene calls are TRBV5-6 and TRBJ1-1, with a tentative D call TRBD1 (6 bases). Source: whole blood, taken in connection with sensitization to the hapten diphenylcyclopropenone (DPC). This sequence was found in a woman under 30 with alopecia areata. Some clones in this sample may be carry-over from other donors' samples. Here the CDR3 DNA reads TGTGCCAGCAGCTCCTTAAAACAGGGGAACACTGAAGCTTTCTTT. It codes for CASSSLKQGNTEAFF.